These T cell receptor beta chains were read from a single sample in a study of T cells in Graves' hyperthyroidism and ophthalmopathy. TCRdb redid the calling of the multiplex PCR reads with MiXCR, one entry per CDR3 protein. This table holds nearly 600,000 distinct CDR3 sequences, approximately 14% found once. The sample taken for sequencing was blood. Receptor source: a woman younger than 30 with Graves' ophthalmopathy. Both conserved end residues are part of each CDR3. A D gene is named only where the DNA matches it firmly. Rows give clone size only sometimes, using once, few, many, or a class for an expanded clone.

clone_size j_call d_call v_call cdr3_aa cdr3_nt
many TRBJ2-1 TRBD2 TRBV28 CASSPTSGGSYNEQFF TGTGCCAGCAGCCCGACTAGCGGGGGCTCCTACAATGAGCAGTTCTTC
. TRBJ1-2 . TRBV7-8 CASSPGLYAYGYTF TGTGCCAGCAGCCCGGGGTTGTATGCCTATGGCTACACCTTC
many TRBJ2-7 . TRBV4-1 CASSPPDGNEQYF TGCGCCAGCAGCCCACCCGACGGAAATGAGCAGTACTTC
. TRBJ1-1 . TRBV4-1 CASRRFLRGNTEAFF TGCGCCAGCCGACGGTTTCTTCGTGGGAACACTGAAGCTTTCTTT
. TRBJ1-2 . TRBV6-2/TRBV6-3 CASTQGSGYTF TGTGCCAGCACCCAAGGGTCGGGCTACACCTTC
. TRBJ2-2 TRBD2 TRBV2 CATSDEGGLAGTGELFF TGTGCCACCAGTGATGAAGGGGGACTAGCGGGAACCGGGGAGCTGTTTTTT
. TRBJ1-3 TRBD1 TRBV7-9 CASSLRQVTGASGNTIYF TGTGCCAGCAGCTTGAGGCAGGTCACAGGGGCCTCTGGAAACACCATATATTTT
many TRBJ2-7 TRBD2 TRBV11-2 CASSSGLAGAEQYF TGTGCCAGCAGCTCAGGACTAGCGGGAGCCGAGCAGTACTTC
many TRBJ2-1 TRBD1 TRBV14 CASSRDRSLTMGNEQFF TGTGCCAGCAGCCGGGACAGGTCTCTTACAATGGGGAATGAGCAGTTCTTC
. TRBJ2-2 . TRBV7-9 CASSLVRTATNTGELFF TGTGCCAGCAGCTTAGTGCGGACAGCCACGAACACCGGGGAGCTGTTTTTT
. TRBJ2-1 TRBD2 TRBV28 CASSPGLAANNEQFF TGTGCCAGCAGTCCGGGACTAGCGGCCAACAATGAGCAGTTCTTC
many TRBJ1-6 TRBD1 TRBV7-8 CASSLGQGVNSPLHF TGTGCCAGCAGCTTAGGACAGGGGGTTAATTCACCCCTCCACTTT
many TRBJ1-1 . TRBV24-1 CATSDLTGEAFF TGTGCCACCAGTGATTTGACAGGTGAAGCTTTCTTT
many TRBJ1-1 . TRBV20-1 CSASPDRDLGTYTEAFF TGCAGTGCTAGCCCCGATCGCGACCTAGGGACATACACTGAAGCTTTCTTT
many TRBJ1-5 . TRBV2 CASRLGSSNQPQHF TGTGCCAGCAGACTAGGGTCCAGTAACCAGCCCCAGCATTTT
. TRBJ2-1 TRBD2 TRBV6-1 CASSPTGTSGENEQFF TGTGCCAGCAGCCCCACCGGGACTAGCGGGGAGAATGAGCAGTTCTTC
few TRBJ1-2 TRBD1 TRBV27 CASSLLPPYFSGGIRANYGYTF TGTGCCAGCAGTTTACTACCTCCCTATTTCTCAGGGGGCATAAGGGCTAACTATGGCTACACCTTC
. TRBJ2-1 . TRBV5-1 CASSQSAGSYNEQFF TGCGCCAGCAGCCAATCAGCGGGTTCCTACAATGAGCAGTTCTTC
. TRBJ2-2 TRBD2 TRBV6-2/TRBV6-3 CASSLLAGGPVGELFF TGTGCCAGCAGTCTTTTAGCGGGAGGGCCTGTCGGGGAGCTGTTTTTT
. TRBJ2-7 . TRBV20-1 CSVSGVPGEQYF TGCAGTGTCTCGGGAGTTCCTGGCGAGCAGTACTTC
many TRBJ2-1 . TRBV28 CASSPGTVYNEQFF TGTGCCAGCAGTCCCGGGACGGTTTACAATGAGCAGTTCTTC
many TRBJ1-1 TRBD1 TRBV18 CASSPGRGPEAFF TGTGCCAGCTCACCGGGCAGGGGGCCTGAAGCTTTCTTT
. TRBJ2-7 . TRBV2 CASSEGDTSYEQYF TGTGCCAGCAGTGAAGGGGACACATCCTACGAGCAGTACTTC
many TRBJ2-7 . TRBV7-8 CASSLTGPPIYEQYF TGTGCCAGCAGCTTAACAGGGCCGCCAATCTACGAGCAGTACTTC
many TRBJ2-3 TRBD2 TRBV28 CASSPIAGSTDTQYF TGTGCCAGCAGTCCGATAGCGGGGAGCACAGATACGCAGTATTTT
. TRBJ1-4 . TRBV4-1 CASSQGGGPFATNEKLFF TGCGCCAGCAGCCAAGGGGGTGGACCCTTCGCAACTAATGAAAAACTGTTTTTT
few TRBJ1-5 . TRBV20-1 CSADGISEQPQHF TGCAGTGCCGATGGGATCTCTGAGCAGCCCCAGCATTTT
many TRBJ1-5 . TRBV2 CASKDQGKTHF TGTGCCAGCAAGGATCAGGGAAAAACTCATTTT